Sequencing of this TCR beta chain was carried out in a study of blood T cell repertoires in COVID-19. Trimming removed 4 bases at V and 8 bases at J, with 20 bases between. CDR1 and CDR2 (germline): MNHEY, SMNVEV (reference sequence). The CDR3 has 15 residues. Clones were read by immunoSEQ multiplex PCR, and TCRdb kept only the in-frame ones, dropping some. The sample has fewer than 450,000 clones; about 89% are singletons. The sequence came from a woman aged 45-65 years with COVID-19, enrolled during active disease. The chain carries TRBV27 and TRBJ1-2; D unclear. The sample was peripheral blood. CDR3 nucleotide sequence: TGTGCCAGCAGTTCACCGGACTCAGCCGTTCAGGGCTACACCTTC. It translates to CASSSPDSAVQGYTF.